Below, 20 T cell receptor beta chains from the same sample are listed, as sequenced in a study of control samples from healthy donors and cancer patients (dated by TCRdb to the early 2020s). Libraries were made using the immunoSEQ multiplex PCR assay. The clones in this table, taken by TCRdb from immuneACCESS, are in-frame only. Not every clone is retained; where verified, under half of the shortfall comes from an unresolved V gene, and the cause of the rest is unknown. For this sample the table gives tens of thousands of clones, of which roughly 89% were detected only once. The top ten clonotypes cover roughly a tenth of the sample. Input material: PBMCs. The origin of the receptors is a woman aged 50 to 60 with colorectal cancer.

The chain uses TRBV10-3 and TRBJ1-1; possible D gene TRBD1, 5 bases. The germline V gene has CDR1 ENHRY and CDR2 SYGVKD. The CDR3 spans 15 residues. V gave up 4 bases and J gave up 0 bases, with 12 bases separating them. DNA of the CDR3: TGTGCCATCAGTGGGGGGTTCATCATGAACACTGAAGCTTTCTTT. Protein: CAISGGFIMNTEAFF.

V and J are TRBV30 and TRBJ2-6; D remains unclear. Germline V gene lookup returns CDR1 GTSNPN and CDR2 SVGIG (reference sequence). Deletions cut 4 bases from V and 0 bases from J, with 4 bases between. There are 13 residues in the CDR3. The CDR3 protein is CAWTFSGANVLTF. The CDR3 nucleotides read TGTGCCTGGACCTTCTCTGGGGCCAACGTCCTGACTTTC.

The V gene is TRBV9, the J gene TRBJ1-1; D gene ambiguous. In germline, CDR1 is SGDLS, CDR2 YYNGEE. V lost 3 bases to trimming and J lost 4 bases, with 16 bases between them. There are 15 residues in the CDR3. CDR3 loop: CASSGGGEDPTEAFF. The CDR3 DNA sequence: TGTGCCAGCAGCGGCGGCGGGGAGGACCCCACTGAAGCTTTCTTT.

The chain is built from TRBV19 and TRBJ1-5, with TRBD1 matching 7 bases. V lost 9 bases to trimming and J lost 1 base; unmatched junction nucleotides: 3. CDR3 length: 13 amino acids. Germline V gene data show CDR1 as LNHDA and CDR2 as SQIVND (reference sequence). CDR3 bases: TGTGCCAGCCGGGGACAGAGCAATCAGCCCCAGCATTTT. Its protein product is CASRGQSNQPQHF. The full variable domain, in which reference TRBV19 and TRBJ1-5 provide the parts outside the CDR3, is DGGITQSPKYLFRKEGQNVTLSCEQNLNHDAMYWYRQDPGQGLRLIYYSQIVNDFQKGDIAEGYSVSREKKESFPLTVTSAQKNPTAFYLCASRGQSNQPQHFGDGTRLSIL.

This sequence joins TRBV18 and TRBJ1-2; weak D call: TRBD1 (5 bases). CDR1 KGHSH and CDR2 LQKENI come from the germline V gene. Trimming took off 3 bases at V and 6 bases at J, with 17 bases between the two ends. The CDR3 extends over 15 amino acids. CDR3 sequence (DNA): TGTGCCAGCTCACCCCAACCGGGACCAGAGCATGGCTACACCTTC. Its protein is CASSPQPGPEHGYTF.

J is TRBJ2-2 and V is TRBV7-3; TRBD2 agrees at 9 bases. V shed 5 bases, J shed 4 bases, and the junction held 5 bases outside the gene matches. This CDR3 has 15 residues. CDR1 is SGHTA, CDR2 FQGTGA, per germline. CDR3 in amino acids: CASSQSGGSTGELFF. Written as DNA, the CDR3 is TGTGCCAGCAGCCAAAGCGGGGGGTCCACCGGGGAGCTGTTTTTT.

The chain carries TRBV5-4 and TRBJ1-2; no clear D gene. CDR1 and CDR2 from the germline V gene are SGHNT and YYREEE (reference sequence). V gave up 2 bases and J gave up 4 bases, with 9 bases separating them. This CDR3 has 13 residues. The CDR3 is CASSFMGSYGYTF. DNA for the CDR3: TGTGCCAGCAGCTTCATGGGTAGCTATGGCTACACCTTC. Variable domain in full (rest from reference TRBV5-4 and TRBJ1-2): ETGVTQSPTHLIKTRGQQVTLRCSSQSGHNTVSWYQQALGQGPQFIFQYYREEENGRGNFPPRFSGLQFPNYSSELNVNALELDDSALYLCASSFMGSYGYTFGSGTRLTVV.

The chain joins TRBV12-3 or TRBV12-4 to TRBJ1-2; unclear D gene. V lost 6 bases to trimming and J lost 8 bases, with 13 bases between them. The length of the CDR3 is 12 residues. CDR3 nucleotide sequence: TGTGCCAGCAGAGGACCCGCCGGGGGCTACACCTTC. Amino acid sequence: CASRGPAGGYTF.

The V and J genes are TRBV7-2 and TRBJ2-3; 8 nucleotides agree with TRBD2. With V trimmed by 5 bases and J by 1 base, 5 bases remained unmatched. Germline V lookup: CDR1 SGHTA, CDR2 FQGNSA. This CDR3 region has 15 residues. The CDR3 loop reads CASSPWRGGTDTQYF. Here the CDR3 DNA reads TGTGCCAGCAGCCCTTGGCGGGGGGGCACAGATACGCAGTATTTT.

The rearrangement uses TRBV28 and TRBJ1-6, with D possibly being TRBD1 (6 bases). This CDR3 is 13 amino acids long. In germline, CDR1 is MDHEN, CDR2 SYDVKM. V was pared by 8 bases and J by 5 bases, with 10 bases between. CDR3 sequence (DNA): TGTGCCAGCGGCCGGACAGATAATTCACCCCTCCACTTT. Translated, it gives CASGRTDNSPLHF.

The rearrangement joins TRBV6-5 to TRBJ1-6, with D hard to call. The germline CDR1 and CDR2 sequences are MNHEY and SVGAGI. The CDR3 length is 16 residues. The ends were cut back, 0 bases at V and 8 bases at J, with 14 bases in the middle. The CDR3 nucleotides read TGTGCCAGCAGTTACTCTATCCCTAGGGCGGATTCACCCCTCCACTTT. It encodes CASSYSIPRADSPLHF.

This clone was seen only once. V usage is TRBV30 and J usage is TRBJ2-3; weak D call: TRBD1 (5 bases). The CDR3 is made up of 12 amino acids. V was clipped by 3 bases and J by 5 bases, with 9 bases between them. Germline loops: CDR1 GTSNPN, CDR2 SVGIG (reference sequence). The CDR3 DNA sequence: TGTGCCTGGAGGTGGGGCGGAGATACGCAGTATTTT. Translated: CAWRWGGDTQYF.

V is TRBV28 and J is TRBJ1-3; D remains ambiguous. This CDR3 is 15 amino acids long. V gave up 7 bases and J gave up 0 bases, with 13 bases separating them. Germline lookup yields CDR1 MDHEN and CDR2 SYDVKM. The CDR3 reads CASTPSGGSGNTIYF. The DNA of the CDR3 is TGTGCCAGCACCCCAAGTGGAGGCTCTGGAAACACCATATATTTT.

The chain recombines TRBV30 with TRBJ1-3; D unresolved. Trimming left V 5 bases short and J 0 bases short, with 8 bases between. Germline V gene lookup returns CDR1 GTSNPN and CDR2 SVGIG (reference sequence). The CDR3 length is 13 residues. The CDR3 region has the DNA TGTGCCTGGGATCACACCTCTGGAAACACCATATATTTT. It translates to CAWDHTSGNTIYF.

This clone has a handful of counts. The V call is TRBV6-5, the J call TRBJ1-1; possible D gene TRBD1, 5 bases. CDR1 and CDR2 from the germline V gene are MNHEY and SVGAGI. The CDR3 is 14 residues long. V was pared by 4 bases and J by 5 bases, with 14 bases between. The CDR3 is CASSFALGGTEAFF. The CDR3 region has the DNA TGTGCCAGCAGTTTTGCCTTGGGGGGAACTGAAGCTTTCTTT.

This chain's CDR3 is CASSSSLYTDTQYF. DNA of the CDR3: TGTGCCAGCAGCTCTTCTCTTTACACAGATACGCAGTATTTT. The V call is TRBV7-6, the J call TRBJ2-3; no clear D gene. V was pared by 4 bases and J by 2 bases, with 10 bases between. The V gene's germline CDR1 is SGHVS and CDR2 FNYEAQ. This CDR3 is built from 14 residues.

This clone came up a few times. The rearrangement joins TRBV6-2 or TRBV6-3 to TRBJ2-7, with D uncertain. V dropped 4 bases and J dropped 2 bases, with 12 bases sitting between them. The CDR3 loop spans 14 amino acids. Germline assignment: CDR1 MNHEY and CDR2 SVGEGT. This CDR3 is CASSSGWGTYEQYV. The DNA for the CDR3 is TGTGCCAGCAGTTCTGGTTGGGGAACCTACGAGCAGTACGTC.

This sequence joins TRBV4-2 and TRBJ2-2; 11 nucleotides match TRBD2. Germline-derived CDR1 and CDR2 are LGHNA and YNFKEQ. The CDR3 loop spans 16 amino acids. The junction had 7 bases not matched to a gene; V was cut back by 5 bases and J by 5 bases. The CDR3 coding sequence is TGTGCCAGCAGCAAGAGTAGCGGGGGGGAGACCGGGGAGCTGTTTTTT. This codes for CASSKSSGGETGELFF.

By sample fraction, this clone is medium-sized (0.01 to 0.1%). CDR3 coding DNA: TGTGCCAGCAGTTACAGACAGGCTAACACCGGGGAGCTGTTTTTT. It codes for CASSYRQANTGELFF. The J gene is TRBJ2-2, the V gene TRBV6-5; possible D gene TRBD1, 6 bases. The CDR3 runs to 15 residues. V lost 2 bases, J lost 2 bases, and 9 bases lay in between. The germline V gene encodes CDR1 MNHEY and CDR2 SVGAGI.

The J gene is TRBJ1-1, the V gene TRBV12-3 or TRBV12-4; TRBD1 agrees at 7 bases. Unmatched junction bases numbered 8, after V lost 8 bases and J lost 5 bases. This CDR3 is built from 13 residues. The CDR3 region has the DNA TGTGCCAGCGGGAGGAGGGGGCGGACTGAAGCTTTCTTT. Translating gives CASGRRGRTEAFF.